These 23 T cell receptor beta chains were sequenced from one sample in a study of shared clonotypes between healthy human individuals. Positively selected for CCR7, the CD45RO-negative cells used as naive CD8 cells excluded terminally differentiated effector memory CD45RA+ cells. Sequencing was performed with immunoSEQ multiplex PCR; in TCRdb, only in-frame clones are kept and a portion is missing. The sample lists some 2 million clones; roughly 95% were seen once. Sequencing was carried out using naive CD8+ T cells sorted from blood. These receptors were obtained from a man younger than 35 in good health.

This chain uses TRBV27 with TRBJ1-2; D is possibly TRBD1 (6 bases). This CDR3 has 13 amino acids. V gave up 3 bases and J gave up 7 bases, with 12 bases separating them. The germline V gene has CDR1 MNHEY and CDR2 SMNVEV (reference sequence). The CDR3 bases are TGTGCCAGCAGTTTTTACAGGGAATCTGGCTACACCTTC. Its translation is CASSFYRESGYTF.

This chain uses TRBV4-2 with TRBJ2-2, with 14 bases lining up with TRBD2. The germline V gene encodes CDR1 LGHNA and CDR2 YNFKEQ. The CDR3 loop spans 17 amino acids. J lost 7 bases, V lost 4 bases, and 8 bases had no gene match. The CDR3 sequence: CASSLLPGLAGVGELFF. Here the CDR3 DNA reads TGTGCCAGCAGCCTATTACCGGGACTAGCGGGGGTCGGGGAGCTGTTTTTT.

Details on this clone: Other DNA sequences from this sample encode an identical CDR3 as well. This chain joins TRBV4-1 and TRBJ1-6; 10 positions agree with TRBD1. Germline V gene lookup returns CDR1 MGHRA and CDR2 YSYEKL. CDR3 size: 15 residues. Trimming took 1 base from V and 6 from J; bases not matched to a gene: 0. CDR3 sequence (DNA): TGCGCCAGCAGCCAAGGACAGGGGGCTAATTCACCCCTCCACTTT. It is translated as CASSQGQGANSPLHF.

The chain links TRBV7-9 to TRBJ2-1; 9 bases match TRBD2. This CDR3 region has 18 residues. CDR1 SEHNR and CDR2 FQNEAQ come from the germline V gene (reference sequence). After removal of 3 bases from V and 1 base from J, the junction contained 10 bases not matched to a gene. The CDR3: CASSFLPAGGMSYNEQFF. The CDR3 bases are TGTGCCAGCAGCTTTTTGCCAGCGGGAGGTATGTCCTACAATGAGCAGTTCTTC. Looking up the rest from reference TRBV7-9 and TRBJ2-1 gives the full variable domain: DTGVSQNPRHKITKRGQNVTFRCDPISEHNRLYWYRQTLGQGPEFLTYFQNEAQLEKSRLLSDRFSAERPKGSFSTLEIQRTEQGDSAMYLCASSFLPAGGMSYNEQFFGPGTRLTVL.

The DNA of the CDR3 is TGTGCCAGCAGTCCCTGGAGAGGGGGCTACGAGCAGTACTTC. It yields the protein CASSPWRGGYEQYF. This chain uses TRBV27 with TRBJ2-7; D might be TRBD1 (6 bases). Germline loops: CDR1 MNHEY, CDR2 SMNVEV (reference sequence). The CDR3 runs 14 residues. The ends were cut back, 5 bases at V and 3 bases at J, with 14 bases in the middle.

A single count supports this clone. The chain joins TRBV6-5 to TRBJ2-7, with D maybe TRBD2 (5 bases). This CDR3 comprises 13 residues. Trimming removed 2 bases at V and 6 bases at J, with 11 bases between. Germline V gene sequence: CDR1 MNHEY, CDR2 SVGAGI. CDR3 protein: CASSYPVGLEQYF. The CDR3 region has the DNA TGTGCCAGCAGTTACCCCGTCGGACTCGAGCAGTACTTC.

This clone came up once. This sequence joins TRBV5-6 and TRBJ2-7, with D uncertain. This CDR3 contains 14 residues. Germline CDR1 and CDR2: SGHDT and YYEEEE. Trimming took 4 bases from V and 3 from J, leaving 14 bases between them. This CDR3 reads CASSGLQSDYEQYF. The CDR3 coding sequence is TGTGCCAGCAGCGGGCTACAGAGCGACTACGAGCAGTACTTC.

V usage is TRBV5-8 and J usage is TRBJ1-2, with 12 bases that match TRBD1. Germline CDR1 and CDR2: SGHTS and YDEGEE. This CDR3 is 16 amino acids long. V was pared by 0 bases and J by 4 bases, with 4 bases of the junction left unmatched. CDR3 in DNA: TGTGCCAGCAGCTTGGATGGGGACAGGGGGCCCTATGGCTACACCTTC. This sequence encodes CASSLDGDRGPYGYTF. The whole variable domain, filled in from reference TRBV5-8 and TRBJ1-2, reads EAGVTQSPTHLIKTRGQQATLRCSPISGHTSVYWYQQALGLGLQFLLWYDEGEERNRGNFPPRFSGRQFPNYSSELNVNALELEDSALYLCASSLDGDRGPYGYTFGSGTRLTVV.

This chain joins TRBV5-6 and TRBJ2-7, with 8 bases matching TRBD2. The germline V gene encodes CDR1 SGHDT and CDR2 YYEEEE. The CDR3 sequence is 13 residues long. Trimming at V came to 6 bases and at J to 4 bases, leaving 6 bases not matched to a gene. This chain's CDR3 is CASKDGRAYEQYF. CDR3 DNA sequence: TGTGCCAGCAAAGACGGGAGGGCTTACGAGCAGTACTTC.

This sequence joins TRBV5-6 and TRBJ1-1; D remains ambiguous. V shed 2 bases and J shed 1 base, with 9 bases lying between them. The CDR3 covers 14 residues. Germline V lookup: CDR1 SGHDT, CDR2 YYEEEE. Written as DNA, the CDR3 is TGTGCCAGCAGCTTCGGGCACTCGAACACTGAAGCTTTCTTT. Amino acid sequence: CASSFGHSNTEAFF.

This chain connects TRBV4-1 to TRBJ2-1; no clear D. Trimming took off 4 bases at V and 5 bases at J, with 12 bases between the two ends. The CDR3 has 14 amino acids. The germline CDR1 and CDR2 sequences are MGHRA and YSYEKL. CDR3 amino acids: CASSPRVADNEQFF. CDR3 in DNA: TGCGCCAGCAGCCCCCGAGTTGCGGACAATGAGCAGTTCTTC.

The chain recombines TRBV11-2 with TRBJ1-1; 8 nucleotides line up with TRBD1. Looked up from germline, CDR1 is SGHAT and CDR2 is FQNNGV. After removal of 5 bases from V and 1 base from J, the junction contained 6 bases not matched to a gene. The CDR3 is made up of 15 amino acids. The CDR3 reads CASSGQGAPNTEAFF. The CDR3, as DNA: TGTGCCAGCAGCGGGCAGGGGGCGCCGAACACTGAAGCTTTCTTT. Variable domain in full (rest from reference TRBV11-2 and TRBJ1-1): EAGVAQSPRYKIIEKRQSVAFWCNPISGHATLYWYQQILGQGPKLLIQFQNNGVVDDSQLPKDRFSAERLKGVDSTLKIQPAKLEDSAVYLCASSGQGAPNTEAFFGQGTRLTVV.

The gene calls are TRBV6-1 and TRBJ2-3; TRBD1 matches 10 bases. CDR3 length equals 15 residues. Germline V gives CDR1 MNHNS, CDR2 SASEGT. Trimming removed 3 bases from V and 5 bases from J; junction bases left unmatched: 5. The CDR3 DNA follows: TGTGCCAGCAGTGATTGGGACAGGGGCGGAGATACGCAGTATTTT. This codes for CASSDWDRGGDTQYF.

The rearrangement uses TRBV19 and TRBJ1-1; D is unresolved. The CDR3 length is 13 residues. The V gene lost 2 bases and the J gene lost 7 bases, with 11 bases spanning the gap. Germline V gene sequence: CDR1 LNHDA, CDR2 SQIVND (reference sequence). Written as DNA, the CDR3 is TGTGCCAGTAGTATACCCCCCTCGCTTGAAGCTTTCTTT. Translated: CASSIPPSLEAFF.

The CDR3 DNA is TGTGCCAGCAGTTCGAGGACGGCGTGGTTCTATGGCTACACCTTC. It specifies CASSSRTAWFYGYTF. The V call is TRBV28, the J call TRBJ1-2, with D unclear. The CDR3 spans 15 residues. Germline V gene sequence: CDR1 MDHEN, CDR2 SYDVKM. V was trimmed by 4 bases and J by 4 bases, leaving 16 bases between them.

The chain links TRBV27 to TRBJ2-7; TRBD1 aligns across 8 bases. The CDR3 has 15 residues. Germline V CDR1 and CDR2: MNHEY, SMNVEV (reference sequence). V lost 6 bases to trimming and J lost 1 base; unmatched junction nucleotides: 8. The CDR3, as DNA: TGTGCCAGCAGATATGACAGGGGCACTTCCTACGAGCAGTACTTC. It translates to CASRYDRGTSYEQYF.

The rearrangement links TRBV6-1 to TRBJ1-4, with TRBD1 identical over 7 bases. Trimming at V came to 7 bases and at J to 6 bases, leaving 8 bases not matched to a gene. Germline values: CDR1 MNHNS, CDR2 SASEGT. The CDR3 covers 14 residues. CDR3 sequence reads: CASKSRGGYEKLFF. The CDR3 bases are TGTGCCAGCAAATCCAGGGGGGGCTATGAAAAACTGTTTTTT.

The rearrangement links TRBV11-2 to TRBJ2-5, with 7 bases aligning to TRBD2. Germline CDR1 is SGHAT and CDR2 is FQNNGV. The CDR3 contains 15 residues. Losses at the gene ends were 7 bases for V and 1 base for J; bases not matched to a gene: 9. CDR3 region: CASIRWGGVQETQYF. CDR3 coding DNA: TGTGCCAGCATACGGTGGGGGGGAGTCCAAGAGACCCAGTACTTC.

V usage is TRBV4-3 and J usage is TRBJ2-7; no firm D call. This CDR3 spans 13 amino acids. Germline V gives CDR1 LGHNA, CDR2 YSLEER. Deletions cut 0 bases from V and 2 bases from J, with 5 bases between. The CDR3 loop is CASSQDFTYEQYF. CDR3 DNA sequence: TGCGCCAGCAGCCAAGACTTTACCTACGAGCAGTACTTC.

This chain links TRBV7-2 with TRBJ2-7, with 9 bases aligning to TRBD1. Germline-derived CDR1 and CDR2 are SGHTA and FQGNSA. After removal of 4 bases from V and 3 bases from J, the junction contained 13 bases not matched to a gene. CDR3 length: 17 residues. CDR3 sequence: CASSSPLSTGGSYEQYF. The CDR3 region has the DNA TGTGCCAGCAGCTCCCCTTTATCTACAGGGGGCAGCTACGAGCAGTACTTC.

The J gene is TRBJ2-1, the V gene TRBV6-5; 7 nucleotides agree with TRBD2. This CDR3 spans 15 amino acids. Germline CDR1 is MNHEY and CDR2 is SVGAGI. J lost 5 bases, V lost 2 bases, and 6 bases had no gene match. The CDR3 sequence is CASSYREAGDNEQFF. The CDR3 DNA follows: TGTGCCAGCAGTTACCGAGAGGCGGGAGACAATGAGCAGTTCTTC.

CDR3 residues: CASSGAEEPKYF. The DNA of the CDR3 is TGTGCCAGCAGCGGGGCCGAGGAGCCGAAATACTTC. This chain uses TRBV7-9 with TRBJ2-7; weak D call: TRBD1 (5 bases). This CDR3 has 12 residues. V lost 5 bases and J lost 13, with 18 bases in between. CDR1 SEHNR and CDR2 FQNEAQ come from the germline V gene (reference sequence).

This clone was seen once. This chain links TRBV4-1 with TRBJ1-4; TRBD1 is a possible D gene (6 bases). V gave up 6 bases and J gave up 6 bases, with 20 bases separating them. The CDR3 length is 16 residues. Per germline, CDR1 MGHRA and CDR2 YSYEKL. The chain's CDR3 is CASRTLATGYDEKLFF. The CDR3 DNA reads as TGCGCCAGCAGAACCTTGGCGACAGGTTATGATGAAAAACTGTTTTTT.